The clone carrying this T cell receptor beta chain was observed once. These data belong to a study of cytomegalovirus exposure and HLA in healthy donors. CDR3 size: 13 residues. V was pared by 5 bases and J by 4 bases, with 3 bases of the junction left unmatched. CDR1 and CDR2 from the germline V gene are SQVTM and ANQGSEA. Generated by immunoSEQ multiplex PCR, the TCRdb table keeps only in-frame clones and is missing some. The repertoire holds about 130,000 clones, with 75% to 90% as singletons. V is TRBV29-1 and J is TRBJ2-7; 12 bases line up with TRBD1. What was sequenced was PBMCs. The TCR comes from a woman between 18 and 29 years old in good health and CMV-seronegative. CDR3 sequence: CSVRDRGPYEQYF. The CDR3 region has the DNA TGCAGCGTTCGGGACAGGGGGCCTTACGAGCAGTACTTC.